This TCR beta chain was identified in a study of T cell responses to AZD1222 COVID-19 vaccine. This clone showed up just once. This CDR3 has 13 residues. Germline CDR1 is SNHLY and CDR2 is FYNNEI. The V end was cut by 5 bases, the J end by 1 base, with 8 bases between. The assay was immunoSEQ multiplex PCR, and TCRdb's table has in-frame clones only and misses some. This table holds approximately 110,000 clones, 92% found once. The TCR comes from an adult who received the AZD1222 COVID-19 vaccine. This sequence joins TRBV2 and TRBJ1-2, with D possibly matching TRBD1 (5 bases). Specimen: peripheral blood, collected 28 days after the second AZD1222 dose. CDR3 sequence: CASSIDSNYGYTF. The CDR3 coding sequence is TGTGCCAGCAGTATTGACAGTAACTATGGCTACACCTTC. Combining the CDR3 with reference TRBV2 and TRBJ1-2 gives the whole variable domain EPEVTQTPSHQVTQMGQEVILRCVPISNHLYFYWYRQILGQKVEFLVSFYNNEISEKSEIFDDQFSVERPDGSNFTLKIRSTKLEDSAMYFCASSIDSNYGYTFGSGTRLTVV.